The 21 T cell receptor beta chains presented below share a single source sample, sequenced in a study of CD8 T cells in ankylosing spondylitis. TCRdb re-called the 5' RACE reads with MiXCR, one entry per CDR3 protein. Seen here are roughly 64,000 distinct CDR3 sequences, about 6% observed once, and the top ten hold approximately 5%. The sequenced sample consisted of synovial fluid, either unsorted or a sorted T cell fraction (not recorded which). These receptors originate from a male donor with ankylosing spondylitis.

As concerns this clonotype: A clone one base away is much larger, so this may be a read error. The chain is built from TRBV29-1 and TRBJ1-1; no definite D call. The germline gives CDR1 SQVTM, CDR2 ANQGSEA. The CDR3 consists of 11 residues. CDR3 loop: CSVGWNTETFF. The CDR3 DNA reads TGCAGCGTGGGATGGAACACTGAAACTTTCTTT.

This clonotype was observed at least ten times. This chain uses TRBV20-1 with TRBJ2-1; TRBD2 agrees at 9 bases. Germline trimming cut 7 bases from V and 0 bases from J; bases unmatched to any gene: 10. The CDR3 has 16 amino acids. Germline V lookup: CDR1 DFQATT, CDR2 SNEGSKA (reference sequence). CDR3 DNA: TGCAGTGTTAAAGTAGGTAGCGGGAGCTCCTACAATGAGCAGTTCTTC. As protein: CSVKVGSGSSYNEQFF.

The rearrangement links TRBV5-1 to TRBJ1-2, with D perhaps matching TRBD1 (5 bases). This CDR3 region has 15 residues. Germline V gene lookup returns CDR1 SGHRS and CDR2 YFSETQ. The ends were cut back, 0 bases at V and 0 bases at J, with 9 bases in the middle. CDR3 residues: CASSLDRLSNYGYTF. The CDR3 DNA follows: TGCGCCAGCAGCTTGGACAGGCTTTCTAACTATGGCTACACCTTC.

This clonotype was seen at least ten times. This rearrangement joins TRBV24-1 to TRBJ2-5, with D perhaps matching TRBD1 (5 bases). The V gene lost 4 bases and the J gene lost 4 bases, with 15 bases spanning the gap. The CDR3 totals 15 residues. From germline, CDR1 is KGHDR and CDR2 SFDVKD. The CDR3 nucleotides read TGTGCCACCAGTGACCCCAGCAGGGTGGGAGAGACCCAGTACTTC. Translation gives CATSDPSRVGETQYF.

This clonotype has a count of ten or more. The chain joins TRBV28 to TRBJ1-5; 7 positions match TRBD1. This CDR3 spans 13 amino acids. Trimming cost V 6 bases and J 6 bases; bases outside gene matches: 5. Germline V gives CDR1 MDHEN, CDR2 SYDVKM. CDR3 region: CASREAGGQPQHF. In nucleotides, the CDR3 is TGTGCCAGCAGGGAGGCAGGGGGTCAGCCCCAGCATTTT.

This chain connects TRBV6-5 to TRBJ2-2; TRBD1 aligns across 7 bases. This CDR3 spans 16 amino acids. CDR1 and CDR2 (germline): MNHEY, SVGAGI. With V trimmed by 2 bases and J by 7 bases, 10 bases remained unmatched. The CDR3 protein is CASSYIYRGSGGELFF. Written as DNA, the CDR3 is TGTGCCAGCAGTTACATCTACAGGGGCTCCGGCGGGGAGCTGTTTTTT.

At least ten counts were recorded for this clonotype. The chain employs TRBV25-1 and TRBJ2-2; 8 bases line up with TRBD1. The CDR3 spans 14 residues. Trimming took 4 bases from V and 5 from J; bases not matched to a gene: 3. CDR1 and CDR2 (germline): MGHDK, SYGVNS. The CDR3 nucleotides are TGTGCCAGCAGTGTACAGGGGGTAACCGGGGAGCTGTTTTTT. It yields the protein CASSVQGVTGELFF.

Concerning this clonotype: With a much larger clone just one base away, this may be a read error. The CDR3 sequence is CASSAPEQGIHEQYF. For the CDR3, the DNA is TGTGCCAGCAGTGCCCCCGAACAGGGGATCCACGAGCAGTACTTC. This rearrangement joins TRBV28 to TRBJ2-7; TRBD1 agrees at 7 bases. The CDR3 extends over 15 amino acids. Germline V gene lookup returns CDR1 MDHEN and CDR2 SYDVKM. The junction had 12 bases not matched to a gene; V was cut back by 5 bases and J by 5 bases.

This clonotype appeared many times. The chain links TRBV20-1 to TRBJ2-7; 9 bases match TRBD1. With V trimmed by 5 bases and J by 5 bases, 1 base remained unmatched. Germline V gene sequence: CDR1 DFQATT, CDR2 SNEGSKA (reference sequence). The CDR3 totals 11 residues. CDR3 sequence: CSAWDRDEQYF. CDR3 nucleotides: TGCAGTGCTTGGGACAGGGACGAGCAGTACTTC.

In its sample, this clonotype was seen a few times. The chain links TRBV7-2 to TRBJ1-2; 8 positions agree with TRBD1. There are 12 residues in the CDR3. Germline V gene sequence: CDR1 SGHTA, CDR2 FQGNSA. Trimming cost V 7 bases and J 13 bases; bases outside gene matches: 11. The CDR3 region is CASTPVQGAITF. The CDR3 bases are TGTGCCAGCACCCCGGTGCAGGGGGCAATCACCTTC.

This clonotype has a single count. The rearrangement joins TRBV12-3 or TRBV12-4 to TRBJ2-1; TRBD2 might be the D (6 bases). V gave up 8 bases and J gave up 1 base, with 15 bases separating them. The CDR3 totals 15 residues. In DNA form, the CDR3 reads TGTGCCAGCGGTCGGGGAGGTGGTTCCTACAATGAGCAGTTCTTC. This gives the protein CASGRGGGSYNEQFF.

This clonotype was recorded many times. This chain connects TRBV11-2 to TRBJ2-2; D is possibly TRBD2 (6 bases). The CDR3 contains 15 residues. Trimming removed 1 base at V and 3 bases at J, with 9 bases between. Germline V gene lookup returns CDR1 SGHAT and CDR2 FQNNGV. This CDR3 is CASSLVASDTGELFF. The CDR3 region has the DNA TGTGCCAGCAGCTTAGTTGCTAGCGACACCGGGGAGCTGTTTTTT.

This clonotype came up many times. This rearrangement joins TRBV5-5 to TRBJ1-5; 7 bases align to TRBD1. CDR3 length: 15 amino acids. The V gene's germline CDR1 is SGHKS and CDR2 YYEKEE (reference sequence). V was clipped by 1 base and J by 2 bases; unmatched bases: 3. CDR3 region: CASSLRGGRNQPQHF. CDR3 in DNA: TGTGCCAGCAGCTTGCGAGGGGGCCGCAATCAGCCCCAGCATTTT.

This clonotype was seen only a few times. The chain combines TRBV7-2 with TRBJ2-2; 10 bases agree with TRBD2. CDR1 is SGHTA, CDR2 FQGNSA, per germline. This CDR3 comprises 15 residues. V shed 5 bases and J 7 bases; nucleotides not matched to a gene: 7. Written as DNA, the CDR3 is TGTGCCAGCAGCCCAGCGGGAGGGCGAATCGGGGAGCTGTTTTTT. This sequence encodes CASSPAGGRIGELFF.

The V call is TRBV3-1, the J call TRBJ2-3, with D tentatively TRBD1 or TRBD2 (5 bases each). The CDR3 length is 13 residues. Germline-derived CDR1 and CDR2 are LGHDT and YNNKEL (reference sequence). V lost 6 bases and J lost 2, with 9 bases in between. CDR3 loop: CASRRDHTDTQYF. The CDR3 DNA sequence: TGTGCCAGCAGAAGGGACCACACAGATACGCAGTATTTT.

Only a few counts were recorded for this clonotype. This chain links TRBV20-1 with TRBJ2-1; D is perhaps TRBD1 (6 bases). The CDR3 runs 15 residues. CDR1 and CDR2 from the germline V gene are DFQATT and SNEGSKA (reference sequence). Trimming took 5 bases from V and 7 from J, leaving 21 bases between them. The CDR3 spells CSALGFTGPRNEQFF. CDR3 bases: TGCAGTGCTCTGGGGTTTACAGGGCCCAGGAATGAGCAGTTCTTC.

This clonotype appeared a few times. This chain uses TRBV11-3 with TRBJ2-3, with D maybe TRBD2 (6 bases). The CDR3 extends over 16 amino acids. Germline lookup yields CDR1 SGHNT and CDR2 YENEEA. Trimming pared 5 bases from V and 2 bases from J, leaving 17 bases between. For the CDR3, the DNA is TGTGCCAGCAGCCCCAGGCGAGCGGGCGCCACAGATACGCAGTATTTT. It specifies CASSPRRAGATDTQYF. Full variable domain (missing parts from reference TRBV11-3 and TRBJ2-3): EAGVVQSPRYKIIEKKQPVAFWCNPISGHNTLYWYLQNLGQGPELLIRYENEEAVDDSQLPKDRFSAERLKGVDSTLKIQPAELGDSAVYLCASSPRRAGATDTQYFGPGTRLTVL.

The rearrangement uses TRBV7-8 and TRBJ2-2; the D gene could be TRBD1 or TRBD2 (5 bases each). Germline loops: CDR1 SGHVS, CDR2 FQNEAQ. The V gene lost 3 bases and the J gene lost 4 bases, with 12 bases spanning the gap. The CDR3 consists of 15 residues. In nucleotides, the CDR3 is TGTGCCAGCAGCTTGCAGGGAGCGGTCACCGGGGAGCTGTTTTTT. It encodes CASSLQGAVTGELFF.

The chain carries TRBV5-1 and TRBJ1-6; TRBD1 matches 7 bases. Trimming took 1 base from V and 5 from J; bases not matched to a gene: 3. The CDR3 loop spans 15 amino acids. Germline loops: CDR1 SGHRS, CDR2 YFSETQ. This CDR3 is CASSLWTGDNSPLHF. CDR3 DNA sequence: TGCGCCAGCAGCTTGTGGACAGGTGATAATTCACCCCTCCACTTT.

The CDR3 nucleotides read TGCAGCGTTGAAGAGGGGGGGCGGGCTAGCACAGATACGCAGTATTTT. Residues: CSVEEGGRASTDTQYF. The genes are TRBV29-1 and TRBJ2-3; maybe TRBD2 (7 bases). The CDR3 runs 16 residues. V was pared by 0 bases and J by 0 bases, with 13 bases between. Germline CDR1 reads SQVTM; CDR2 reads ANQGSEA.

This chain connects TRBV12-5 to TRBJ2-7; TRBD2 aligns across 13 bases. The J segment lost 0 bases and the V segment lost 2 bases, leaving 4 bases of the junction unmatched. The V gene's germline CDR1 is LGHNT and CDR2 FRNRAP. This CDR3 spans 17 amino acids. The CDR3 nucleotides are TGTGCTAGTGGTTTGCCTCGGACTAGCGGGAGCTCCTACGAGCAGTACTTC. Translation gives CASGLPRTSGSSYEQYF.